This T cell receptor beta chain was sequenced in a study of blood T cell repertoires in COVID-19. Study as a whole: T cells, B-cell-depleted T cells, or PBMCs provided the cDNA or gDNA that served as material.

Methods used by the authors: Nucleated cell number was recorded as an estimate derived from reference gene primer amplification. Clones were read by immunoSEQ multiplex PCR, and TCRdb kept only the in-frame ones, dropping some. V and J calls and clone size are those listed in that table; D and trimming were worked out from the DNA. The profile shows roughly 300,000 clones, about 89% of them singletons. Cohort allocation depended upon clinical history that participants reported. The junction had 9 bases not matched to a gene; V was cut back by 5 bases and J by 4 bases. Germline values: CDR1 MDHEN, CDR2 SYDVKM. The CDR3 length is 15 residues.

This receptor was obtained from a woman younger than 45 who had recovered from COVID-19. This chain links TRBV28 with TRBJ2-7, with 9 nucleotides matching TRBD1. The sample was PBMCs or T cells enriched from blood (not recorded which). In DNA, the CDR3 is TGTGCCAGCAGTCCCCCGGGACAGGGAGTATACGAGCAGTACTTC. Protein sequence: CASSPPGQGVYEQYF.